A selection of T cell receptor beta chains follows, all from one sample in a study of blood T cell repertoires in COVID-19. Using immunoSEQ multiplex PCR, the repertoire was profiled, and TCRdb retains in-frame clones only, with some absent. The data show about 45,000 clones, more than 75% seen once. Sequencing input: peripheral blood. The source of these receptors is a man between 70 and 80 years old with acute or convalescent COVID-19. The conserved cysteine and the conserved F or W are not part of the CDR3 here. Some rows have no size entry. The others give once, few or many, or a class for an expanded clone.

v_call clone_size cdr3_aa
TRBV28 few ASRITGAYGYT
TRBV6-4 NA ASSAGVPDTQY
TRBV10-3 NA AISRTGAGYT
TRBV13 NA ASSRTGGVQETQY
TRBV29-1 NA SVLSGLAGNEQF
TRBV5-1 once ASSLVVQGNSPLH
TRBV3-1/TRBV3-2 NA ASSQANSANYGYT
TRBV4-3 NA ASSQGGLNSGANVLT
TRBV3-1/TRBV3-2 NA ASSQGQEAF
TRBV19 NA ASRTTGTGGSYEQY
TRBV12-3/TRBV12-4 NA ASSFGGGLEAF
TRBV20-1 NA SAWDRGGYT
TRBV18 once ASSPGQGEEGYT
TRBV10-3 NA AISVSGTNSPLH
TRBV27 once ASSLTGTGGTEAF
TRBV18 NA ASSSNRDISYEQY
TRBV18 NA ASSPVSSGIQPQH
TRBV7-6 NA ASRRYSGTEAF
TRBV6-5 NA ASSFPGTYEQY
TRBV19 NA ASSVTRTGGELF
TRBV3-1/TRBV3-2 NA ATQQGARGYT
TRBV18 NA ASSPQPGQGLVALESQY